This TCR beta chain derives from a study of blood T cell repertoires in COVID-19. Study-level background: In each case, the material was cDNA or gDNA derived from T cells, B-cell-depleted T cells, or PBMCs.

As originally analysed: Amplification with reference gene primers provided the estimates of nucleated cell counts. The data were produced by immunoSEQ multiplex PCR, yet TCRdb's version contains in-frame clones alone and is incomplete. The V and J calls and clone size were taken over from that table, and D and trimming were inferred from the DNA. The sample yields about 190,000 clones, less than 80% seen once. Per the germline V gene, CDR1 is SQVTM and CDR2 is ANQGSEA. The CDR3 has 12 amino acids. J gave up 5 bases and V 4 bases, and 5 bases lay outside the gene matches. Sequenced material: peripheral blood. J is TRBJ2-7 and V is TRBV29-1, with TRBD1 identical over 7 bases. The TCR sequence derives from a man in his fifties or sixties who had recovered from COVID-19. The DNA of the CDR3 is TGCAGCGTTGTGAGACAGGGCAACGAGCAGTACTTC. This gives the protein CSVVRQGNEQYF.